A single sample is the source of the 16 T cell receptor beta chains below, sequenced in a study of blood T cells in healthy people across ages. Combining a sample-barcoded 5' primer with a J-beta primer mix, a second PCR ran for about 7 to 11 cycles. One entry per CDR3 protein, called by TCRdb with MiXCR from the 5' RACE reads. The sample holds roughly 410,000 distinct CDR3 sequences, roughly half seen once. Sequencing input: blood. The receptors here all came from a man between 60 and 70 years old in good health.

V and J are TRBV12-3 or TRBV12-4 and TRBJ1-1; D remains ambiguous. This CDR3 is built from 14 residues. The V gene lost 6 bases and the J gene lost 4 bases, with 15 bases spanning the gap. In DNA, the CDR3 is TGTGCCAGCAGCTACCAAAGGGCAGTCACTGAAGCTTTCTTT. Translating it yields CASSYQRAVTEAFF.

V gene TRBV7-2 combines with J gene TRBJ1-4, with 9 bases identical to TRBD1. The V and J ends lost 5 bases and 7 bases, in that order; junction bases with no gene match: 8. CDR1 and CDR2 (germline): SGHTA, FQGNSA. The CDR3 contains 15 residues. The DNA for the CDR3 is TGTGCCAGCAGCCTCCCACAGGGGGCGAGTGAAAAACTGTTTTTT. Encoded protein: CASSLPQGASEKLFF.

In the case of this clonotype: Given a much more abundant clone one base away, this may be a read error. The rearrangement joins TRBV27 to TRBJ2-1, with a possible D match to TRBD1 (5 bases). The end of the DNA fits TRBJ2-7 better, so the J call may be wrong. CDR3 size: 15 residues. Germline-derived CDR1 and CDR2 are MNHEY and SMNVEV (reference sequence). CDR3 in amino acids: CASTQDRTSYNEQYF. CDR3 sequence (DNA): TGTGCCAGCACCCAAGACAGAACCTCCTACAATGAGCAGTACTTC.

The chain joins TRBV5-1 to TRBJ2-5; TRBD1 agrees at 8 bases. From germline, CDR1 is SGHRS and CDR2 YFSETQ. V gave up 4 bases and J gave up 2 bases; unmatched junction bases: 10. The CDR3 is 16 amino acids. The CDR3 here is CASSPGYDRGQETQYF. The DNA of the CDR3 is TGCGCCAGCAGCCCAGGGTACGACAGGGGACAAGAGACCCAGTACTTC.

The genes are TRBV18 and TRBJ2-1, with 12 positions matching TRBD2. The CDR3 sequence is 17 residues long. Per the germline V gene, CDR1 is KGHSH and CDR2 is LQKENI. Trimming took 3 bases from V and 2 from J; bases not matched to a gene: 5. DNA of the CDR3: TGTGCCAGCTCACCGACCCTAGCGGGGGGGCCCTACAATGAGCAGTTCTTC. Encoded protein: CASSPTLAGGPYNEQFF.

This clonotype turned up a few times. The chain is built from TRBV27 and TRBJ2-5; TRBD2 matches 12 bases. With V trimmed by 5 bases and J by 5 bases, 6 bases remained unmatched. The CDR3 is 15 amino acids. Germline loops: CDR1 MNHEY, CDR2 SMNVEV (reference sequence). The CDR3 loop is CASSTLAGGRETQYF. The CDR3 nucleotides are TGTGCCAGCAGTACCCTAGCGGGGGGGCGGGAGACCCAGTACTTC.

J is TRBJ2-2 and V is TRBV20-1; the D call may be TRBD1 or TRBD2 (5 bases each). Germline loops: CDR1 DFQATT, CDR2 SNEGSKA (reference sequence). The CDR3 length is 14 residues. V was trimmed by 3 bases and J by 4 bases, leaving 12 bases between them. The CDR3 bases are TGCAGTGCTAGTCTCGGGGCGACCACCGGGGAGCTGTTTTTT. Its protein product is CSASLGATTGELFF.

In its sample, this clonotype was seen a few times. The chain joins TRBV20-1 to TRBJ2-1; TRBD1 is a possible D gene (7 bases). Trimming pared 6 bases from V and 9 bases from J, leaving 24 bases between. The germline V gene encodes CDR1 DFQATT and CDR2 SNEGSKA (reference sequence). This CDR3 contains 15 residues. The CDR3 spells CSAPGRGAVGGEQFF. CDR3 DNA: TGCAGTGCCCCGGGCAGGGGGGCGGTCGGTGGTGAGCAGTTCTTC.

This clonotype was observed at least ten times. The genes are TRBV18 and TRBJ2-1; perhaps TRBD1 as D (6 bases). Trimming took off 5 bases at V and 6 bases at J, with 11 bases between the two ends. This CDR3 region has 13 residues. Germline V gene lookup returns CDR1 KGHSH and CDR2 LQKENI. For the CDR3, the DNA is TGTGCCAGCTCAGACACAGGGAGCAATGAGCAGTTCTTC. It specifies CASSDTGSNEQFF.

In regard to this clonotype: A junction boundary mismatches the germline segment, possibly from a read error. The genes are TRBV12-5 and TRBJ2-6; TRBD2 is a possible D gene (6 bases). CDR1 and CDR2 (germline): LGHNT, FRNRAP. There are 16 residues in the CDR3. The CDR3 here is CASGLGGSSGANVLTF. The DNA for the CDR3 is TGTGCTAGTGGGTTGGGGGGAAGCTCTGGGGCCAACGTCCTGACTTTC.

This chain links TRBV7-2 with TRBJ2-1; 11 bases are a match to TRBD2. The CDR3 has 14 residues. Germline CDR1 and CDR2: SGHTA and FQGNSA. V shed 1 base, J shed 15 bases, and the junction held 8 bases outside the gene matches. CDR3 nucleotides: TGTGCCAGCAGCTTAGGACTAGCGGGAAATAAGGTGTTCTTC. It encodes CASSLGLAGNKVFF.

This chain links TRBV29-1 with TRBJ2-1; 11 bases line up with TRBD1. CDR1 is SQVTM, CDR2 ANQGSEA, per germline. The V segment lost 5 bases and the J segment 8 bases; nucleotides outside the gene matches: 5. The CDR3 extends over 13 amino acids. CDR3 loop: CSVSRDRGYEQFF. The CDR3 nucleotides read TGCAGCGTTAGCCGGGACAGGGGGTATGAGCAGTTCTTC.

The rearrangement joins TRBV10-3 to TRBJ2-2, with D perhaps TRBD2 (6 bases). CDR3 length equals 14 residues. Per germline, CDR1 ENHRY and CDR2 SYGVKD. The V gene lost 6 bases and the J gene lost 3 bases, with 11 bases spanning the gap. The CDR3 region has the DNA TGTGCCATCAGCGGGAGATCAGACACCGGGGAGCTGTTTTTT. Residues: CAISGRSDTGELFF.

V usage is TRBV5-4 and J usage is TRBJ2-1, with 9 bases identical to TRBD2. The CDR3 is 12 residues long. Germline loops: CDR1 SGHNT, CDR2 YYREEE (reference sequence). V trimming: 4 bases; J trimming: 8 bases; junction bases outside the gene matches: 1. The CDR3 is CASSRLADEQFF. DNA of the CDR3: TGTGCCAGCAGCCGACTAGCGGATGAGCAGTTCTTC.

The genes are TRBV3-1 and TRBJ2-7; a possible D gene is TRBD1 (7 bases). CDR1 and CDR2 (germline): LGHDT, YNNKEL (reference sequence). Trimming shortened V by 4 bases and J by 10 bases, and 20 bases separated the two germline ends. CDR3 length: 14 amino acids. For the CDR3, the DNA is TGTGCCAGCAGCCCTAGGGGGCGTGGGGAGGCCCAGTACTTC. Protein: CASSPRGRGEAQYF.

J is TRBJ2-5 and V is TRBV18; D gene ambiguous. The V gene lost 2 bases and the J gene lost 1 base, with 11 bases spanning the gap. The CDR3 covers 15 residues. The germline V gene has CDR1 KGHSH and CDR2 LQKENI. CDR3 coding DNA: TGTGCCAGCTCACCAGGGGTTATCACCCAAGAGACCCAGTACTTC. This encodes CASSPGVITQETQYF.